Relative to its sample, the clone carrying this TCR beta chain is medium-sized. The target antigen is unknown. This entry comes from a study of cytomegalovirus exposure and HLA in healthy donors. Study in general: A data release that came early held tens of millions of unique TCRs from HLA-typed donors. Study observations and caveats: In a later analysis, approximately 18,000 TCR beta sequences were associated with HLA alleles at 0.05 false discovery rate.

Germline CDR1 is SNHLY and CDR2 is FYNNEI. The CDR3 extends over 15 amino acids. V shed 4 bases and J 2 bases; nucleotides not matched to a gene: 1. PCR used 60 Vbeta primers and 13 Jbeta primers. TCRdb's copy holds only in-frame clones and misses some; the assay was immunoSEQ multiplex PCR. Of roughly 120,000 clones listed, roughly 14% are singletons. The clonotype originates from a woman aged 18-29 years in good health and CMV-seronegative. The chain couples TRBV2 to TRBJ2-1, with 11 bases aligning to TRBD2. Material: PBMCs. The CDR3 reads CASSGGLAAYNEQFF. For the CDR3, the DNA is TGTGCCAGCAGTGGGGGACTAGCGGCCTACAATGAGCAGTTCTTC.